These 6 T cell receptor beta chains were all obtained from the same sample, sequenced in a study of T cell repertoires in cytomegalovirus infection (dated by TCRdb to the late 2010s). The antigens these receptors bind are not known. The treatment or condition label, read with the paper, signifies: in vitro stimulation with specific CMV peptide epitopes to enrich CMV-specific T cells. Sequencing was carried out with an Illumina HiSeq 1500. TCRdb passed the public sequencing reads through fastp at Q25 and MiXCR, retaining productive beta sequences. Entries that share a CDR3 protein sequence are merged under the most common genes and DNA. This sample holds about 770,000 distinct CDR3 sequences; just under 30% were observed only once. Around 13% of the sample belongs to the ten largest clones. Sequenced here: cultured CD8+ T cells from PBMCs, sampled from culture after CMV antigen stimulation. These receptors all come from a human donor in good health (CMV status not recorded). Some clones in this sample may be carry-over from other donors' samples.

V usage is TRBV5-1 and J usage is TRBJ2-1, with D tentatively TRBD1 or TRBD2 (5 bases each). The germline CDR1 and CDR2 sequences are SGHRS and YFSETQ. The CDR3 has 16 amino acids. The V and J ends lost 0 bases and 8 bases respectively, with 18 bases between them. The CDR3 nucleotides read TGCGCCAGCAGCTTGGAGGGGCTAGGACTCTTGGATGAGCAGTTCTTC. This gives the protein CASSLEGLGLLDEQFF.

The chain joins TRBV20-1 to TRBJ1-5; D gene uncertain. Per the germline V gene, CDR1 is DFQATT and CDR2 is SNEGSKA (reference sequence). The CDR3 has 14 residues. Trimming took off 1 base at V and 0 bases at J, with 7 bases between the two ends. In DNA, the CDR3 is TGCAGTGCTAGAGGACATCCTAGCAATCAGCCCCAGCATTTT. Protein product: CSARGHPSNQPQHF.

The sample holds many counts of this clonotype. The chain has TRBV6-6 and TRBJ2-5; 10 nucleotides match TRBD2. The length of the CDR3 is 21 residues. Germline-derived CDR1 and CDR2 are MNHNY and SVGAGI (reference sequence). J lost 5 bases, V lost 0 bases, and 21 bases had no gene match. DNA for the CDR3: TGTGCCAGCAGTTACTCGCTGCTAGCGGGGGTACTTGGTACTTGGTGGGAGACCCAGTACTTC. Translation gives CASSYSLLAGVLGTWWETQYF.

To note about this clonotype: This may stem from a read error, because a much larger clone lies one nucleotide away. The chain has TRBV7-9 and TRBJ1-5, with unresolved D. V was clipped by 5 bases and J by 0 bases, with 5 bases between them. Germline V gene sequence: CDR1 SEHNR, CDR2 FQNEAQ (reference sequence). This CDR3 spans 13 amino acids. Here the CDR3 DNA reads TGTGCCAGCAGCCACTATAGCAATCAGCCCCAGCATTTT. Encoded protein: CASSHYSNQPQHF.

The V call is TRBV9, the J call TRBJ1-1; D unresolved. The germline CDR1 and CDR2 sequences are SGDLS and YYNGEE. The germline V and J ends were trimmed by 3 bases and 5 bases, with 23 bases remaining between them. The CDR3 spans 17 residues. The CDR3 DNA reads as TGTGCCAGCAGCGGAGGAGCAACGGATAATAAAGGGACTGAAGCTTTCTTT. Residues: CASSGGATDNKGTEAFF.

Remarks on this clonotype: A clone one base away is much larger, so this may be a read error. Since no conserved phenylalanine or tryptophan closes the CDR3, a read error is the likely cause. The CDR3 protein is CASSITGQARRDEQFI. The CDR3 DNA reads TGTGCCAGCAGCATAACGGGACAGGCCCGTAGGGATGAGCAGTTCATC. The V call is TRBV7-9, the J call TRBJ2-1; 8 bases agree with TRBD1. The CDR3 spans 16 residues. Germline CDR1 is SEHNR and CDR2 is FQNEAQ (reference sequence). V was clipped by 5 bases and J by 8 bases; unmatched bases: 14.